This entry concerns a single TCR beta chain. The sample originates from a study of technical replicates of blood from several donors. Sequenced by immunoSEQ multiplex PCR; TCRdb stores in-frame clones only, minus some. Among fewer than 85,000 clones, about 94% were seen once, and the ten largest hold less than 0.25%. Between the trimmed V and J ends, which lost 4 bases and 6 bases, there was a span of 10 bases. CDR1 is MNHEY and CDR2 is SMNVEV in the germline V gene (reference sequence). The length of the CDR3 is 13 residues. The sequence came from a human donor in good health. The sample comprised T cells isolated from PBMCs. The V call is TRBV27, the J call TRBJ1-5; D ambiguous. CDR3 in DNA: TGTGCCAGCAGTTGGAGGGTGGGTCAGCCCCAGCATTTT. This translates into CASSWRVGQPQHF.